This TCR beta chain was sequenced in a study of blood T cells in healthy people across ages. The V gene's germline CDR1 is SGDLS and CDR2 YYNGEE. J gave up 7 bases and V 3 bases, and 5 bases lay outside the gene matches. CDR3 length: 13 residues. This clonotype was detected many times. Its antigen is unidentified. Primers used in a second PCR of roughly 6 to 12 cycles were a sample-barcoded 5' primer and a J-beta primer mix. From the 5' RACE reads, TCRdb called clonotypes with MiXCR, one entry per CDR3 protein. Of over 600,000 distinct CDR3 sequences in the sample, around 41% were seen once. Study-level results: Unsorted PBMCs ruled out conclusive naive versus antigen-experienced comparison. In older individuals, TCR beta diversity per million T cells was lower, falling roughly linearly with age. There were more naive CD4+ cells and higher diversity in long-lived donors than in aged donors.

Total RNA extraction produced at least 5.5 micrograms (per sample) for the study. Sequenced sample: blood. V and J are TRBV9 and TRBJ1-2; TRBD1 agrees at 8 bases. The receptor's source is an elderly man in good health. CDR3 bases: TGTGCCAGCAGCGCTACAGGGGGGGGTGGCTACACCTTC. Its protein product is CASSATGGGGYTF. Based on the CDR3 plus reference TRBV9 and TRBJ1-2, the full variable domain is DSGVTQTPKHLITATGQRVTLRCSPRSGDLSVYWYQQSLDQGLQFLIQYYNGEERAKGNILERFSAQQFPDLHSELNLSSLELGDSALYFCASSATGGGGYTFGSGTRLTVV.